Listed below are T cell receptor beta chains from one sample, sequenced in a study of technical replicates of blood from a handful of donors. Here immunoSEQ multiplex PCR was the method, and the copy in TCRdb shows in-frame clones only, minus some. The data hold about 80,000 clones, with 92% observed a single time. Sequences were obtained from T cells isolated from PBMCs. Receptors originate from a human donor in good health. CDR3s include the opening cysteine and the closing phenylalanine or tryptophan. Fields, in order: CDR3 DNA, CDR3 protein, D gene, clone size, V gene, J gene. D genes are given only for firm matches. Some rows have no size entry. The others give once, few or many, or a class for an expanded clone.

cdr3_nt: TGTGCCAGCAGCTATGGACAGGGTAGAAGAGACGAGCAGTACTTC
cdr3_aa: CASSYGQGRRDEQYF
d_call: TRBD1
clone_size: NA
v_call: TRBV5-6
j_call: TRBJ2-7

cdr3_nt: TGCGCCAGCAGCCAAGAAAATTGGGGCAGGGAAGAGCAGTACTTC
cdr3_aa: CASSQENWGREEQYF
d_call: NA
clone_size: NA
v_call: TRBV4-3
j_call: TRBJ2-7

cdr3_nt: TGTGCCAGCAGTATCAGGGAGGACACTGAAGCTTTCTTT
cdr3_aa: CASSIREDTEAFF
d_call: NA
clone_size: NA
v_call: TRBV5-6
j_call: TRBJ1-1

cdr3_nt: TGTGCCAGTAGGGGGTACTCTGGAAACACCATATATTTT
cdr3_aa: CASRGYSGNTIYF
d_call: NA
clone_size: once
v_call: TRBV6-1
j_call: TRBJ1-3

cdr3_nt: TGTGCCAGCAGCTCGACTAGGTTAGGGGAGCAGTTCTTC
cdr3_aa: CASSSTRLGEQFF
d_call: NA
clone_size: NA
v_call: TRBV7-3
j_call: TRBJ2-1

cdr3_nt: TGTGCCAGCAGTTCCCCCCCGCGCTCTGGAAACACCATATATTTT
cdr3_aa: CASSSPPRSGNTIYF
d_call: NA
clone_size: NA
v_call: TRBV28
j_call: TRBJ1-3

cdr3_nt: TGTGCCAGCAGTTTGAACAGGGGAGGCTACGAGCAGTACTTC
cdr3_aa: CASSLNRGGYEQYF
d_call: NA
clone_size: NA
v_call: TRBV27
j_call: TRBJ2-7

cdr3_nt: TGTGCCAGCAGGCCCGGGACAGGGGTCTCTGGGGCCAACGTCCTGACTTTC
cdr3_aa: CASRPGTGVSGANVLTF
d_call: TRBD1
clone_size: NA
v_call: TRBV2
j_call: TRBJ2-6

cdr3_nt: TGTGCCAGCAGTGTACAGGGCTGGGATCAGCCCCAGCATTTT
cdr3_aa: CASSVQGWDQPQHF
d_call: NA
clone_size: NA
v_call: TRBV2
j_call: TRBJ1-5

cdr3_nt: TGCGCCAGCAGCCAGGAGAATAGCAATCAGCCCCAGCATTTT
cdr3_aa: CASSQENSNQPQHF
d_call: NA
clone_size: NA
v_call: TRBV4-1
j_call: TRBJ1-5

cdr3_nt: TGTGCCAGCAGCTTGGCGGGATCTCATTTTAACTATGGCTACACCTTC
cdr3_aa: CASSLAGSHFNYGYTF
d_call: NA
clone_size: NA
v_call: TRBV7-2
j_call: TRBJ1-2

cdr3_nt: TGTGCCAGCAGCTTAGCCCCGGCCAGGGGGCAGTTCAATGGCTACACCTTC
cdr3_aa: CASSLAPARGQFNGYTF
d_call: TRBD1
clone_size: NA
v_call: TRBV7-2
j_call: TRBJ1-2

cdr3_nt: TGTGCCAGCAGACGGACAGGGGACGGGGAGCTGTTTTTT
cdr3_aa: CASRRTGDGELFF
d_call: TRBD1
clone_size: NA
v_call: TRBV7-3
j_call: TRBJ2-2

cdr3_nt: TGTGCCAGCAGCTATAACACCATACCAGAGACCCAGTACTTC
cdr3_aa: CASSYNTIPETQYF
d_call: NA
clone_size: NA
v_call: TRBV7-9
j_call: TRBJ2-5

cdr3_nt: TGTGCCACCTCTTTACCCCTATCCGAGCAGTACTTC
cdr3_aa: CATSLPLSEQYF
d_call: NA
clone_size: NA
v_call: TRBV15
j_call: TRBJ2-7

cdr3_nt: TGTGCCAGCAGCTTATTCACTAGCGGGAGCTACGAGCAGTACTTC
cdr3_aa: CASSLFTSGSYEQYF
d_call: TRBD2
clone_size: NA
v_call: TRBV11-3
j_call: TRBJ2-7

cdr3_nt: TGTGCCAGCAGCAAAAGACAGGGGAGAAGTCAGCCCCAGCATTTT
cdr3_aa: CASSKRQGRSQPQHF
d_call: NA
clone_size: once
v_call: TRBV21-1
j_call: TRBJ1-5

cdr3_nt: TGTGCCAGCAGCTTAGCTGTCGACGAGCAGTACTTC
cdr3_aa: CASSLAVDEQYF
d_call: NA
clone_size: once
v_call: TRBV7-9
j_call: TRBJ2-7

cdr3_nt: TGTGCCAGCAGTTTTCCAGAACCCGAAGCTTTCTTT
cdr3_aa: CASSFPEPEAFF
d_call: NA
clone_size: NA
v_call: TRBV28
j_call: TRBJ1-1

cdr3_nt: TGTGCCATCGGACTAGCGGGTTACAATGAGCAGTTCTTC
cdr3_aa: CAIGLAGYNEQFF
d_call: TRBD2
clone_size: NA
v_call: TRBV28
j_call: TRBJ2-1

cdr3_nt: TGTGCCATCAGGGGGACTTATCCGGATACGCAGTATTTT
cdr3_aa: CAIRGTYPDTQYF
d_call: NA
clone_size: NA
v_call: TRBV10-3
j_call: TRBJ2-3

cdr3_nt: TGTGCCAGTAGTACCGGGTCCGGGACAGGGTTATCTGAGACCCAGTACTTC
cdr3_aa: CASSTGSGTGLSETQYF
d_call: TRBD1
clone_size: NA
v_call: TRBV19
j_call: TRBJ2-5

cdr3_nt: TGCGCCAGCAGCTTGGCCTACGGGGGTCTGGGGTCGAACACTGAAGCTTTCTTT
cdr3_aa: CASSLAYGGLGSNTEAFF
d_call: NA
clone_size: few
v_call: TRBV5-1
j_call: TRBJ1-1

cdr3_nt: TGTGCCAGCAGTCAAGGTAGGAGGTTTGAAGCTTTCTTT
cdr3_aa: CASSQGRRFEAFF
d_call: NA
clone_size: NA
v_call: TRBV27
j_call: TRBJ1-1

cdr3_nt: TGTGCCAGCAGCTTAGCGGCCCACGGAAACACCATATATTTT
cdr3_aa: CASSLAAHGNTIYF
d_call: NA
clone_size: NA
v_call: TRBV7-9
j_call: TRBJ1-3

cdr3_nt: TGTGCCAGCAGCGCCGGGACTAGCGGGAGTAATGAGCAGTTCTTC
cdr3_aa: CASSAGTSGSNEQFF
d_call: TRBD2
clone_size: NA
v_call: TRBV5-8
j_call: TRBJ2-1

cdr3_nt: TGTGCCAGTAGTATCAGGGGGCCGCAGAGAAGCAATCAGCCCCAGCATTTT
cdr3_aa: CASSIRGPQRSNQPQHF
d_call: TRBD1
clone_size: NA
v_call: TRBV19
j_call: TRBJ1-5

cdr3_nt: TGTGCCAGCAGCTTTATTCGAGGTCCGGGGGATACGCAGTATTTT
cdr3_aa: CASSFIRGPGDTQYF
d_call: NA
clone_size: NA
v_call: TRBV5-6
j_call: TRBJ2-3

cdr3_nt: TGTGCCAGCAGATCACGCAGGGCCTATCAGCCCCAGCATTTT
cdr3_aa: CASRSRRAYQPQHF
d_call: NA
clone_size: NA
v_call: TRBV21-1
j_call: TRBJ1-5

cdr3_nt: TGTGCCAGCAGTTTGGGTGGGCCATTCACTGAAGCTTTCTTT
cdr3_aa: CASSLGGPFTEAFF
d_call: NA
clone_size: NA
v_call: TRBV27
j_call: TRBJ1-1

cdr3_nt: TGTGCCAGCAGCTCACTAGCGGGGGCTTACAATGAGCAGTTCTTC
cdr3_aa: CASSSLAGAYNEQFF
d_call: TRBD2
clone_size: NA
v_call: TRBV7-8
j_call: TRBJ2-1

cdr3_nt: TGTGCCAGCAGTTACCCGGGACTAGGGAACACCGGGGAGCTGTTTTTT
cdr3_aa: CASSYPGLGNTGELFF
d_call: TRBD2
clone_size: NA
v_call: TRBV28
j_call: TRBJ2-2

cdr3_nt: TGTGCCAGCGGAGAAGGACAGGTGACAGATACGCAGTATTTT
cdr3_aa: CASGEGQVTDTQYF
d_call: TRBD1
clone_size: NA
v_call: TRBV6-1
j_call: TRBJ2-3

cdr3_nt: TGCAGCGTTGGCGGGAGGGGGAACACTGAAGCTTTCTTT
cdr3_aa: CSVGGRGNTEAFF
d_call: NA
clone_size: NA
v_call: TRBV29-1
j_call: TRBJ1-1

cdr3_nt: TGCAGCGTTGCAATAGGACAGTCCCATCTTTTTAACTATGGCTACACCTTC
cdr3_aa: CSVAIGQSHLFNYGYTF
d_call: NA
clone_size: NA
v_call: TRBV29-1
j_call: TRBJ1-2